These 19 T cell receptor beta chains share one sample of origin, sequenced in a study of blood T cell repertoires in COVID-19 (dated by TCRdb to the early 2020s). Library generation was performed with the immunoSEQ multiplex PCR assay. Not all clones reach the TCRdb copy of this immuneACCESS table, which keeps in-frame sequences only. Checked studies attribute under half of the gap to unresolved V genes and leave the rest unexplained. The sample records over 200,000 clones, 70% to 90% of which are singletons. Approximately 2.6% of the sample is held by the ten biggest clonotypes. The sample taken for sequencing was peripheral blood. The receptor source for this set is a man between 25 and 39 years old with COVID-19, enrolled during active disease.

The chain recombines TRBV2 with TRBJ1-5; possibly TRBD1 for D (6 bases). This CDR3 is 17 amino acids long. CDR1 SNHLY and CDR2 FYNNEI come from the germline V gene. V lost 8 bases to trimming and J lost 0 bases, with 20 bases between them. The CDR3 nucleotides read TGTGCCAGCGGTTCGCAGCCGGACAGATATAGCAATCAGCCCCAGCATTTT. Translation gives CASGSQPDRYSNQPQHF.

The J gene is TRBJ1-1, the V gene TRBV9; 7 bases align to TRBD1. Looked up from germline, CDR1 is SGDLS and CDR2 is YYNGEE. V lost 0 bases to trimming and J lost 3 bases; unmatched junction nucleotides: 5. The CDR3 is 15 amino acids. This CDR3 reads CASSVGGGPYTEAFF. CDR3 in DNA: TGTGCCAGCAGCGTAGGAGGGGGCCCATACACTGAAGCTTTCTTT.

In DNA, the CDR3 is TGCGCCAGCAGCCAAGAGGGACAGGGGTTGTATGGCTACACCTTC. Encoded protein: CASSQEGQGLYGYTF. V and J are TRBV4-3 and TRBJ1-2; 10 bases match TRBD1. This CDR3 is 15 amino acids long. V shed 0 bases and J 5 bases; nucleotides not matched to a gene: 3. CDR1 LGHNA and CDR2 YSLEER come from the germline V gene.

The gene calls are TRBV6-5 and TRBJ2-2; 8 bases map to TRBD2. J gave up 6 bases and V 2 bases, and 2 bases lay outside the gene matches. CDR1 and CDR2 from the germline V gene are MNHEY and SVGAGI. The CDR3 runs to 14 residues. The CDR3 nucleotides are TGTGCCAGCAGTTACCTGGGACTAGCCGGGGAGCTGTTTTTT. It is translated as CASSYLGLAGELFF.

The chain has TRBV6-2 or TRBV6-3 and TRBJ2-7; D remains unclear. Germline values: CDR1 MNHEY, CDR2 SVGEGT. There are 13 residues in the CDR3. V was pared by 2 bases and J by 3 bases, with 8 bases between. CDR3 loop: CASSYENSYEQYF. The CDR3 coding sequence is TGTGCCAGCAGTTACGAGAACAGCTACGAGCAGTACTTC.

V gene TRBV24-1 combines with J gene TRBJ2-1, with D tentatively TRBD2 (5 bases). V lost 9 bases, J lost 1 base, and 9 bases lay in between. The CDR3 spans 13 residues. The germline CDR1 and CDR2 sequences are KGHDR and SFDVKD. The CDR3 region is CATETGSYNEQFF. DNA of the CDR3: TGTGCCACCGAAACGGGATCCTACAATGAGCAGTTCTTC.

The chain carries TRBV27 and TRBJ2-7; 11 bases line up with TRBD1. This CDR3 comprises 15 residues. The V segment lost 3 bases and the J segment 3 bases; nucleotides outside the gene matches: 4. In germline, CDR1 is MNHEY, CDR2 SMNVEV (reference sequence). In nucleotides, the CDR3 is TGTGCCAGCAGTTTTGTCGGGACAGGGGGCTACGAGCAGTACTTC. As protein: CASSFVGTGGYEQYF.

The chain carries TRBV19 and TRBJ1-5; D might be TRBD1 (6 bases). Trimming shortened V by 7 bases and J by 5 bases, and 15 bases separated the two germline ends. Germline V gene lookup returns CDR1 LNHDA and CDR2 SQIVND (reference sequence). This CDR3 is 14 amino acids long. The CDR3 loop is CASKEWGPYQPQHF. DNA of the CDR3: TGTGCCAGTAAGGAATGGGGGCCCTATCAGCCCCAGCATTTT.

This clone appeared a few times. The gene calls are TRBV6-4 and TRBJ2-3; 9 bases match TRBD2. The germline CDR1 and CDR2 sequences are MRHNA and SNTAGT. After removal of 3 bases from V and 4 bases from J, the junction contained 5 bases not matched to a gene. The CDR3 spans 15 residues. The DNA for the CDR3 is TGTGCCAGCAGTGATGGGCGGGGGGGCGCAGATACGCAGTATTTT. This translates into CASSDGRGGADTQYF.

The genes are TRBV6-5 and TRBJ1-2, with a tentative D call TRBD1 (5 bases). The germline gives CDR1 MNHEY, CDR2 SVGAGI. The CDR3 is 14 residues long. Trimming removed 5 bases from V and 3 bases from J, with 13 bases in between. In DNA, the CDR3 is TGTGCCAGCAGTAAAATAGGGGAAGACTATGGCTACACCTTC. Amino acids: CASSKIGEDYGYTF.

The CDR3 DNA is TGTGCCAGTGGACAGGGTAGCACCTATAATTCACCCCTCCACTTT. Translation: CASGQGSTYNSPLHF. The chain links TRBV19 to TRBJ1-6, with TRBD1 identical over 8 bases. V was pared by 8 bases and J by 2 bases, with 5 bases of the junction left unmatched. This CDR3 region has 15 residues. Per germline, CDR1 LNHDA and CDR2 SQIVND (reference sequence).

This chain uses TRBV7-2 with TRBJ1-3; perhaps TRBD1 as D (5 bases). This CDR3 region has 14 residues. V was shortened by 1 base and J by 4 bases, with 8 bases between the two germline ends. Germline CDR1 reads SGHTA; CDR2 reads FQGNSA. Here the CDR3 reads CASSLVGGGNTIYF. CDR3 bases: TGTGCCAGCAGCTTAGTGGGGGGAGGAAACACCATATATTTT.

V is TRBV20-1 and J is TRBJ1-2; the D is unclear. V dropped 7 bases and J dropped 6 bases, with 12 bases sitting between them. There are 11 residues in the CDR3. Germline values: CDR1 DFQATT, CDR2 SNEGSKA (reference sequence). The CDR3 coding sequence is TGCAGTGTCTCGACTCGCGATGGCTACACCTTC. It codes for CSVSTRDGYTF.

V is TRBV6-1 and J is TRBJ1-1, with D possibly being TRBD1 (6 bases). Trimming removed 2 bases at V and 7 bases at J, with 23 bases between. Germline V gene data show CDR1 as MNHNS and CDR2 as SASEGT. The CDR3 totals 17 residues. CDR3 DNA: TGTGCCAGCAGTGAAAGGTCAGGCGGGGGGGCCGGAGGTGAAGCTTTCTTT. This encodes CASSERSGGGAGGEAFF.

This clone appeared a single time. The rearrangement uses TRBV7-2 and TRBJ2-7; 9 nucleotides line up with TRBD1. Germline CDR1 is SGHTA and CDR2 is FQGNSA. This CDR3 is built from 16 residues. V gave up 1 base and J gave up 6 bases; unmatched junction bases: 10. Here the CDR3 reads CASSLDTPGQGGEQYF. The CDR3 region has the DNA TGTGCCAGCAGCTTAGATACCCCGGGACAGGGAGGCGAGCAGTACTTC.

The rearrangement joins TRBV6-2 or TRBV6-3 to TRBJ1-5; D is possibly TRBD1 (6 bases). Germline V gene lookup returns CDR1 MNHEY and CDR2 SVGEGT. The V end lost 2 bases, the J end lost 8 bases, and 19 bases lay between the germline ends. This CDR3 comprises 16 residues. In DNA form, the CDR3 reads TGTGCCAGCAGTTACCCTACCGGGACAAGGGCCGAGCCCCAGCATTTT. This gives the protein CASSYPTGTRAEPQHF.

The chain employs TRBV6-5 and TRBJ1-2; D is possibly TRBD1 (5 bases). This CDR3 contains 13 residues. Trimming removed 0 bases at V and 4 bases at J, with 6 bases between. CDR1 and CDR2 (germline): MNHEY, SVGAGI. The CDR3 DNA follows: TGTGCCAGCAGTTACTCAAGGGGCTATGGCTACACCTTC. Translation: CASSYSRGYGYTF.

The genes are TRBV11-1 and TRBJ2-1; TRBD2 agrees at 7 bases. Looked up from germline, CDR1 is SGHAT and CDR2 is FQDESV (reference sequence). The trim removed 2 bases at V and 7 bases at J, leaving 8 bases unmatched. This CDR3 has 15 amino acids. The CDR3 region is CASSLWMGEGNEQFF. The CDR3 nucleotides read TGTGCCAGCAGCTTATGGATGGGGGAGGGGAATGAGCAGTTCTTC.

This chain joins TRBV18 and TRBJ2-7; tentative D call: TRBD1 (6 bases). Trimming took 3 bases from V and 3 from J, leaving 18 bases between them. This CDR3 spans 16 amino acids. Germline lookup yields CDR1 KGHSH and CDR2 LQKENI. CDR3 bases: TGTGCCAGCTCACCGGACGGGACATTGTCGGGCTACGAGCAGTACTTC. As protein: CASSPDGTLSGYEQYF.